Listed below are T cell receptor beta chains from one sample, sequenced in a study of cytotoxic CD8 clonotypes in ibrutinib-treated CLL. Sequencing was performed with immunoSEQ multiplex PCR; in TCRdb, only in-frame clones are kept and a portion is missing. The repertoire consists of more than 200,000 clones, with nearly 80% occurring once and the leading ten covering roughly 10%. The sample consisted of PBMCs, taken after 12 months of ibrutinib treatment. The receptors were gathered from a human donor with chronic lymphocytic leukemia. CDR3s include the opening cysteine and the closing phenylalanine or tryptophan. The D gene is left open where the match is weak. Some rows mark clone size as missing; the rest say once, few, many or name a class of expanded clone.

d_gene: TRBD1; j_gene: TRBJ1-2; v_gene: TRBV7-8; abundance: .; CDR3aa: CASSSPGHHGQGLFGYTF; CDR3nt: TGTGCCAGCAGCTCCCCGGGCCACCATGGACAGGGGCTCTTTGGCTACACCTTC
d_gene: .; j_gene: TRBJ1-4; v_gene: TRBV27; abundance: .; CDR3aa: CASSSTVFTPEKLFF; CDR3nt: TGTGCCAGCAGTTCGACCGTATTCACACCCGAAAAACTGTTTTTT
d_gene: TRBD1; j_gene: TRBJ2-7; v_gene: TRBV5-4; abundance: .; CDR3aa: CASSPTGGVEQYF; CDR3nt: TGTGCCAGCAGCCCGACAGGGGGCGTCGAGCAGTACTTC
d_gene: .; j_gene: TRBJ2-7; v_gene: TRBV4-1; abundance: few; CDR3aa: CASSQEPGKQYF; CDR3nt: TGCGCCAGCAGCCAAGAGCCAGGGAAGCAGTACTTC
d_gene: .; j_gene: TRBJ2-1; v_gene: TRBV5-1; abundance: .; CDR3aa: CASSFTAGFNEQFF; CDR3nt: TGCGCCAGCAGCTTCACAGCGGGCTTCAATGAGCAGTTCTTC
d_gene: .; j_gene: TRBJ1-2; v_gene: TRBV9; abundance: .; CDR3aa: CASSVAGGSYGYTF; CDR3nt: TGTGCCAGCAGCGTCGCGGGGGGCAGCTATGGCTACACCTTC
d_gene: .; j_gene: TRBJ2-7; v_gene: TRBV7-2; abundance: .; CDR3aa: CASSPPGAHEQYF; CDR3nt: TGTGCCAGCAGCCCGCCCGGAGCTCACGAGCAGTACTTC
d_gene: TRBD1; j_gene: TRBJ2-7; v_gene: TRBV5-1; abundance: .; CDR3aa: CASSLGTGWSPEQYF; CDR3nt: TGCGCCAGCAGCTTGGGGACAGGGTGGTCCCCCGAGCAGTACTTC
d_gene: .; j_gene: TRBJ1-1; v_gene: TRBV11-2; abundance: .; CDR3aa: CASSSGGTEAFF; CDR3nt: TGTGCCAGCAGCTCTGGGGGCACTGAAGCTTTCTTT
d_gene: .; j_gene: TRBJ2-2; v_gene: TRBV27; abundance: .; CDR3aa: CASSLTGLNTGELFF; CDR3nt: TGTGCCAGCAGCCTGACAGGCTTGAACACCGGGGAGCTGTTTTTT
d_gene: TRBD2; j_gene: TRBJ2-2; v_gene: TRBV6-1; abundance: .; CDR3aa: CASSEQKAGGITGELFF; CDR3nt: TGTGCCAGCAGTGAACAAAAAGCGGGGGGTATCACCGGGGAGCTGTTTTTT
d_gene: TRBD2; j_gene: TRBJ2-3; v_gene: TRBV2; abundance: .; CDR3aa: CASSPGGDTQYF; CDR3nt: TGTGCCAGCAGCCCCGGGGGGGATACGCAGTATTTT
d_gene: .; j_gene: TRBJ1-2; v_gene: TRBV19; abundance: few; CDR3aa: CASSIGQPYYGYTF; CDR3nt: TGTGCCAGTAGTATCGGACAGCCCTACTATGGCTACACCTTC
d_gene: .; j_gene: TRBJ1-6; v_gene: TRBV16; abundance: .; CDR3aa: CASSQSVNSSPLHF; CDR3nt: TGTGCCAGCAGCCAATCGGTCAACTCTTCACCCCTCCACTTT
d_gene: TRBD1; j_gene: TRBJ2-7; v_gene: TRBV19; abundance: .; CDR3aa: CASRTGASFGYEQYF; CDR3nt: TGTGCCAGTAGGACAGGGGCGTCGTTTGGGTACGAGCAGTACTTC
d_gene: .; j_gene: TRBJ2-7; v_gene: TRBV5-6; abundance: .; CDR3aa: CASSRTSYEQYF; CDR3nt: TGTGCCAGCAGCAGAACCTCCTACGAGCAGTACTTC
d_gene: TRBD1; j_gene: TRBJ1-2; v_gene: TRBV28; abundance: .; CDR3aa: CASSPPQDRARGYTF; CDR3nt: TGTGCCAGCAGTCCACCACAAGACAGGGCTCGCGGCTACACCTTC
d_gene: TRBD1; j_gene: TRBJ1-2; v_gene: TRBV25-1; abundance: .; CDR3aa: CASSGAHDRGELYGYTF; CDR3nt: TGTGCCAGCAGTGGAGCCCACGACAGGGGGGAACTCTATGGCTACACCTTC
d_gene: .; j_gene: TRBJ1-2; v_gene: TRBV28; abundance: .; CDR3aa: CASSTIRRFYGYTF; CDR3nt: TGTGCCAGCAGTACGATCCGCCGCTTCTATGGCTACACCTTC
d_gene: .; j_gene: TRBJ2-3; v_gene: TRBV19; abundance: .; CDR3aa: CASSTIAASTDTQYF; CDR3nt: TGTGCCAGTAGTACAATAGCGGCTAGCACAGATACGCAGTATTTT
d_gene: .; j_gene: TRBJ2-7; v_gene: TRBV10-3; abundance: .; CDR3aa: CATTAARLYEQYF; CDR3nt: TGTGCCACCACCGCAGCCAGGCTCTACGAGCAGTACTTC
d_gene: .; j_gene: TRBJ2-5; v_gene: TRBV6-1; abundance: .; CDR3aa: CASSDPEGARGQETQYF; CDR3nt: TGTGCCAGCAGTGACCCAGAGGGAGCCAGGGGCCAGGAGACCCAGTACTTC
d_gene: .; j_gene: TRBJ1-1; v_gene: TRBV4-1; abundance: .; CDR3aa: CASSQEGQGGTEAFF; CDR3nt: TGCGCCAGCAGCCAAGAGGGGCAGGGTGGGACTGAAGCTTTCTTT
d_gene: .; j_gene: TRBJ2-1; v_gene: TRBV7-9; abundance: .; CDR3aa: CASSSPEDTSHEQFF; CDR3nt: TGTGCCAGCAGCTCTCCCGAGGACACCTCACATGAGCAGTTCTTC
d_gene: TRBD1; j_gene: TRBJ2-5; v_gene: TRBV28; abundance: .; CDR3aa: CASSQRTGAVGTQYF; CDR3nt: TGTGCCAGCAGCCAAAGGACAGGAGCGGTGGGGACCCAGTACTTC
d_gene: .; j_gene: TRBJ2-4; v_gene: TRBV19; abundance: .; CDR3aa: CASSLSLDRTLAKNIQYF; CDR3nt: TGTGCCAGTAGTTTGTCCCTCGACAGGACGCTAGCCAAAAACATTCAGTACTTC
d_gene: .; j_gene: TRBJ1-1; v_gene: TRBV11-3; abundance: few; CDR3aa: CASSLHRAAEAFF; CDR3nt: TGTGCCAGCAGTCTCCACAGGGCCGCTGAAGCTTTCTTT
d_gene: .; j_gene: TRBJ1-1; v_gene: TRBV10-3; abundance: .; CDR3aa: CAISWGGSTMNTEAFF; CDR3nt: TGTGCCATCTCATGGGGGGGTTCAACCATGAACACTGAAGCTTTCTTT
d_gene: TRBD1; j_gene: TRBJ1-5; v_gene: TRBV9; abundance: .; CDR3aa: CASSAGDRFSNQPQHF; CDR3nt: TGTGCCAGCAGCGCTGGGGACAGGTTTAGCAATCAGCCCCAGCATTTT
d_gene: .; j_gene: TRBJ2-1; v_gene: TRBV29-1; abundance: .; CDR3aa: CSVGVGGSYNEQFF; CDR3nt: TGCAGCGTTGGGGTGGGGGGCTCCTACAATGAGCAGTTCTTC
d_gene: .; j_gene: TRBJ1-1; v_gene: TRBV19; abundance: .; CDR3aa: CASTKNTEAFF; CDR3nt: TGTGCCAGTACGAAAAACACTGAAGCTTTCTTT
d_gene: .; j_gene: TRBJ1-1; v_gene: TRBV2; abundance: .; CDR3aa: CASSERAAFPMNTEAFF; CDR3nt: TGTGCCAGCAGTGAACGGGCAGCTTTCCCCATGAACACTGAAGCTTTCTTT
d_gene: .; j_gene: TRBJ2-2; v_gene: TRBV5-1; abundance: .; CDR3aa: CASSLVGSETGELFF; CDR3nt: TGCGCCAGCAGCTTGGTAGGGTCGGAGACCGGGGAGCTGTTTTTT
d_gene: TRBD2; j_gene: TRBJ2-5; v_gene: TRBV27; abundance: .; CDR3aa: CASTRTRLAGVRETQYF; CDR3nt: TGTGCCAGCACCCGAACCCGGCTAGCGGGAGTCCGAGAGACCCAGTACTTC
d_gene: .; j_gene: TRBJ2-5; v_gene: TRBV9; abundance: .; CDR3aa: CASSEGVAPYQETQYF; CDR3nt: TGTGCCAGCAGCGAGGGAGTAGCGCCCTACCAAGAGACCCAGTACTTC
d_gene: TRBD2; j_gene: TRBJ2-1; v_gene: TRBV10-1; abundance: .; CDR3aa: CASSLAGADEQFF; CDR3nt: TGCGCCAGCAGTCTAGCGGGAGCCGATGAGCAGTTCTTC
d_gene: TRBD2; j_gene: TRBJ2-3; v_gene: TRBV29-1; abundance: .; CDR3aa: CSVAGEGGPRGTQYF; CDR3nt: TGCAGCGTTGCTGGGGAGGGAGGGCCCAGAGGTACGCAGTATTTT
d_gene: .; j_gene: TRBJ1-2; v_gene: TRBV19; abundance: .; CDR3aa: CASSIETGFYGYTF; CDR3nt: TGTGCCAGTAGTATAGAAACAGGGTTCTATGGCTACACCTTC
d_gene: .; j_gene: TRBJ2-3; v_gene: TRBV28; abundance: .; CDR3aa: CASSSTDTQYF; CDR3nt: TGTGCCAGCAGTTCGACAGATACGCAGTATTTT
d_gene: .; j_gene: TRBJ1-3; v_gene: TRBV7-9; abundance: once; CDR3aa: CASSSIESSGNTIYF; CDR3nt: TGTGCCAGCAGCAGCATAGAGAGCTCTGGAAACACCATATATTTT
d_gene: .; j_gene: TRBJ1-4; v_gene: TRBV7-9; abundance: few; CDR3aa: CASTNQGGEKLFF; CDR3nt: TGTGCCAGCACCAACCAGGGTGGGGAAAAACTGTTTTTT
d_gene: .; j_gene: TRBJ1-1; v_gene: TRBV6-5; abundance: few; CDR3aa: CASSYMGFRNTEAFF; CDR3nt: TGTGCCAGCAGTTACATGGGGTTCAGAAACACTGAAGCTTTCTTT
d_gene: TRBD2; j_gene: TRBJ2-3; v_gene: TRBV7-9; abundance: .; CDR3aa: CASSLDTAGGADTQYF; CDR3nt: TGTGCCAGCAGCTTAGACACAGCGGGAGGGGCAGATACGCAGTATTTT
d_gene: .; j_gene: TRBJ2-2; v_gene: TRBV14; abundance: .; CDR3aa: CASSQGRLNTGELFF; CDR3nt: TGTGCCAGCAGCCAAGGACGCCTTAACACCGGGGAGCTGTTTTTT
d_gene: .; j_gene: TRBJ2-7; v_gene: TRBV4-1; abundance: once; CDR3aa: CASSLQGTVVEQYF; CDR3nt: TGCGCCAGCAGCCTTCAGGGGACGGTGGTAGAGCAGTACTTC
d_gene: .; j_gene: TRBJ1-1; v_gene: TRBV4-1; abundance: .; CDR3aa: CASSRITGGPNTEAFF; CDR3nt: TGCGCCAGCAGCCGGATCACGGGAGGCCCGAACACTGAAGCTTTCTTT
d_gene: TRBD2; j_gene: TRBJ2-7; v_gene: TRBV27; abundance: .; CDR3aa: CASSLGTSGLYEQYF; CDR3nt: TGTGCCAGCAGTTTAGGGACTAGCGGCCTCTACGAGCAGTACTTC
d_gene: .; j_gene: TRBJ2-2; v_gene: TRBV18; abundance: .; CDR3aa: CASSPPGIEIGELFF; CDR3nt: TGTGCCAGCTCACCACCAGGGATCGAAATCGGGGAGCTGTTTTTT
d_gene: .; j_gene: TRBJ1-3; v_gene: TRBV6-5; abundance: .; CDR3aa: CASSYGTGGGNTIYF; CDR3nt: TGTGCCAGCAGTTATGGCACAGGAGGTGGAAACACCATATATTTT
d_gene: TRBD1; j_gene: TRBJ2-1; v_gene: TRBV30; abundance: .; CDR3aa: CAWGRTGDEQFF; CDR3nt: TGTGCCTGGGGTCGGACAGGGGATGAGCAGTTCTTC
d_gene: .; j_gene: TRBJ2-7; v_gene: TRBV4-1; abundance: .; CDR3aa: CASSRNREEQYF; CDR3nt: TGCGCCAGCAGCCGAAACCGGGAGGAGCAGTACTTC
d_gene: .; j_gene: TRBJ1-5; v_gene: TRBV7-9; abundance: .; CDR3aa: CASSFTGNQPQHF; CDR3nt: TGTGCCAGCAGCTTCACCGGGAATCAGCCCCAGCATTTT
d_gene: .; j_gene: TRBJ2-7; v_gene: TRBV2; abundance: .; CDR3aa: CASSFYEQYF; CDR3nt: TGTGCCAGCAGTTTTTACGAGCAGTACTTC
d_gene: TRBD1; j_gene: TRBJ1-6; v_gene: TRBV9; abundance: .; CDR3aa: CASSVARDRADSPLHF; CDR3nt: TGTGCCAGCAGCGTAGCCAGGGACAGGGCTGATTCACCCCTCCACTTT
d_gene: .; j_gene: TRBJ2-7; v_gene: TRBV7-8; abundance: .; CDR3aa: CASSPGMWGEQYF; CDR3nt: TGTGCCAGCAGCCCCGGGATGTGGGGCGAGCAGTACTTC
d_gene: TRBD2; j_gene: TRBJ2-3; v_gene: TRBV10-3; abundance: .; CDR3aa: CAIKAGVSDTQYF; CDR3nt: TGTGCCATCAAGGCGGGAGTTTCGGATACGCAGTATTTT
d_gene: .; j_gene: TRBJ1-5; v_gene: TRBV11-1; abundance: .; CDR3aa: CASSSGGNQPQHF; CDR3nt: TGTGCCAGCAGCTCGGGTGGGAATCAGCCCCAGCATTTT
d_gene: .; j_gene: TRBJ2-1; v_gene: TRBV6-5; abundance: .; CDR3aa: CASSYWAPEGNEQFF; CDR3nt: TGTGCCAGCAGTTACTGGGCCCCAGAGGGCAATGAGCAGTTCTTC
d_gene: .; j_gene: TRBJ1-5; v_gene: TRBV5-1; abundance: .; CDR3aa: CASSLGPEQPQHF; CDR3nt: TGCGCCAGCAGCTTGGGCCCAGAACAGCCCCAGCATTTT
d_gene: TRBD2; j_gene: TRBJ2-1; v_gene: TRBV6-1; abundance: few; CDR3aa: CASISGLAGYNEQFF; CDR3nt: TGTGCCAGCATCTCGGGACTAGCGGGGTACAATGAGCAGTTCTTC